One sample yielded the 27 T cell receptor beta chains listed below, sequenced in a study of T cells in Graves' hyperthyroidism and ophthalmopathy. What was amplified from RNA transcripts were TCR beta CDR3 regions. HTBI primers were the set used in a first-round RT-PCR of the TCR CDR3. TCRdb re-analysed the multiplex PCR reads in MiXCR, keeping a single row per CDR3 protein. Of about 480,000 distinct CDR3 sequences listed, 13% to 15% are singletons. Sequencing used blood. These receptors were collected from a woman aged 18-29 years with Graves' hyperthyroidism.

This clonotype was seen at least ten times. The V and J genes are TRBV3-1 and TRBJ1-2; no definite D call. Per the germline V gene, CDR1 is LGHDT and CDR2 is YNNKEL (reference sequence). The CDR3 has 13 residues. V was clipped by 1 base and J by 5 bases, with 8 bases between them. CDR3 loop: CASSQANGYGYTF. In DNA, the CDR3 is TGTGCCAGCAGCCAAGCCAACGGGTATGGCTACACCTTC.

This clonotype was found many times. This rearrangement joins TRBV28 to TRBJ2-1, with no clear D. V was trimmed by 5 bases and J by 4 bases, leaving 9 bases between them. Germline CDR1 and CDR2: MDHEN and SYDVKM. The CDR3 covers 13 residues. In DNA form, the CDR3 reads TGTGCCAGCAGTGTGATCGTTTACAATGAGCAGTTCTTC. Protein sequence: CASSVIVYNEQFF.

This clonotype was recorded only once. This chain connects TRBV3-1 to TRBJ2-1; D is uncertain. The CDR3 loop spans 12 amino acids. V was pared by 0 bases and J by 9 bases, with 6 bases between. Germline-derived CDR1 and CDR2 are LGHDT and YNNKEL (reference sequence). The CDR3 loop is CASSQERTEQFF. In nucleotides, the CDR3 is TGTGCCAGCAGCCAAGAGCGGACTGAGCAGTTCTTC.

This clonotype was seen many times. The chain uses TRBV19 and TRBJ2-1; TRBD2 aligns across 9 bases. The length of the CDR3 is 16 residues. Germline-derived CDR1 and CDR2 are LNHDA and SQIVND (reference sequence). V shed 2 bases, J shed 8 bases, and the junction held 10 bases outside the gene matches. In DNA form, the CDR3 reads TGTGCCAGTAGTATATCGGCGGGAGGGCCTATGTATGAGCAGTTCTTC. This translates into CASSISAGGPMYEQFF.

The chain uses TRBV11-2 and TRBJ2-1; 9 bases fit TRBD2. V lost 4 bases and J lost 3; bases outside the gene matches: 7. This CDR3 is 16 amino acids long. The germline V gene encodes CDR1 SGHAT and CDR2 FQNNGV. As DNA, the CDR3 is TGTGCCAGCAGCTCACCCGGCGGGGGGGACTACAATGAGCAGTTCTTC. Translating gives CASSSPGGGDYNEQFF.

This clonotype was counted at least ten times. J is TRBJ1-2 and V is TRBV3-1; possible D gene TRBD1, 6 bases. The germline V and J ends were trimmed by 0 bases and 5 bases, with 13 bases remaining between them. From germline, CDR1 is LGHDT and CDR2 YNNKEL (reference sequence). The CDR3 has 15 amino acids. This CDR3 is CASSQDLQGLYGYTF. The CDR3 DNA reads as TGTGCCAGCAGCCAAGATTTACAGGGATTATATGGCTACACCTTC.

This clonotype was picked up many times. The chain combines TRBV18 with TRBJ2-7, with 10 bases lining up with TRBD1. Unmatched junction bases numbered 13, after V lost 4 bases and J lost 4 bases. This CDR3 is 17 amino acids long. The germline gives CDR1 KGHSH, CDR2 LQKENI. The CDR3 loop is CASSRLTGGQPPYEQYV. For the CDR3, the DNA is TGTGCCAGCTCACGACTGACAGGGGGCCAGCCTCCTTACGAGCAGTACGTC.

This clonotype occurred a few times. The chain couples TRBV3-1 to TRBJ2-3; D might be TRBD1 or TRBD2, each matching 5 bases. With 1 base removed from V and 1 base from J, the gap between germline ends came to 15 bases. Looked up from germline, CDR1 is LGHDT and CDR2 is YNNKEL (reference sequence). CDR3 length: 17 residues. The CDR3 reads CASSQVPKGTGTDTQYF. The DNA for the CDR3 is TGTGCCAGCAGCCAAGTCCCGAAAGGGACGGGCACAGATACGCAGTATTTT.

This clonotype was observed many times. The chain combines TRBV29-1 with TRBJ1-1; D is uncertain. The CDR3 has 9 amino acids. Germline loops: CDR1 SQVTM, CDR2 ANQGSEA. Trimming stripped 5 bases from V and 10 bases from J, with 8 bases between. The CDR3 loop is CSVPGSAFF. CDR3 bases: TGCAGCGTTCCCGGCTCAGCTTTCTTT.

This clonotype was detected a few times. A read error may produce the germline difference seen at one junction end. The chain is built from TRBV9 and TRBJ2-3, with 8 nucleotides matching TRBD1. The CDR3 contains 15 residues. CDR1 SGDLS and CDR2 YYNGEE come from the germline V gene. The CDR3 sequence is CVSSVVAGGIDTQYF. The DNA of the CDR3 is TGTGTCAGCAGCGTAGTGGCAGGGGGCATAGATACGCAGTATTTT.

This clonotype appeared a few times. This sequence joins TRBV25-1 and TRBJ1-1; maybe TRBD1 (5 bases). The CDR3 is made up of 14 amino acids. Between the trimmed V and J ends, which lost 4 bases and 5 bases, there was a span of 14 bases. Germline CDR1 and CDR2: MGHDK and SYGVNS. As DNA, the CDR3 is TGTGCCAGCAGTGTGAGCCGGGGGAGGACTGAAGCTTTCTTT. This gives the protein CASSVSRGRTEAFF.

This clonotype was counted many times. The CDR3 DNA is TGTGCCAGCAGCCCGACAGGGTTCACCGGGGAGCTGTTTTTT. It codes for CASSPTGFTGELFF. This rearrangement joins TRBV12-3 or TRBV12-4 to TRBJ2-2; 7 bases line up with TRBD1. Germline trimming cut 6 bases from V and 4 bases from J; bases unmatched to any gene: 5. The CDR3 spans 14 residues.

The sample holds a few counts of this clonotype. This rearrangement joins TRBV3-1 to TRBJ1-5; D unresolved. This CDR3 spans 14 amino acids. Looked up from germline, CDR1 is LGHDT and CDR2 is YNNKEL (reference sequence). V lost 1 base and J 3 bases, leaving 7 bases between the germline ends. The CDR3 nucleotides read TGTGCCAGCAGCCAAGCGGGGTACAATCAGCCCCAGCATTTT. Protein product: CASSQAGYNQPQHF.

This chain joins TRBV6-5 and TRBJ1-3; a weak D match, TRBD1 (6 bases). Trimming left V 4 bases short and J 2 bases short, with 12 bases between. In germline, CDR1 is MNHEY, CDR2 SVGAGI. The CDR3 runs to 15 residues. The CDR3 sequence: CASSSTGLAGNTIYF. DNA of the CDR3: TGTGCCAGCAGTTCGACAGGTTTAGCTGGAAACACCATATATTTT.

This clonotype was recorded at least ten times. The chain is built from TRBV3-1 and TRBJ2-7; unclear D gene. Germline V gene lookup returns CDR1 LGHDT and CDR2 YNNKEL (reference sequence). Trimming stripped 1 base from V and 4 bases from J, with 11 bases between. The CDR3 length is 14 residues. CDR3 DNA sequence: TGTGCCAGCAGCCAAGGGTCGAGGCGGTACGAGCAGTACGTC. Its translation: CASSQGSRRYEQYV.

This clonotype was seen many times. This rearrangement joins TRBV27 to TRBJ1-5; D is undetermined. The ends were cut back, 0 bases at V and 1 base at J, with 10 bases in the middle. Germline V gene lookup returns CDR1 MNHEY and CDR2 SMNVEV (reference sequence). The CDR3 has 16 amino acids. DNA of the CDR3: TGTGCCAGCAGTTTATCACCGATGGGAAGCAATCAGCCCCAGCATTTT. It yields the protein CASSLSPMGSNQPQHF.

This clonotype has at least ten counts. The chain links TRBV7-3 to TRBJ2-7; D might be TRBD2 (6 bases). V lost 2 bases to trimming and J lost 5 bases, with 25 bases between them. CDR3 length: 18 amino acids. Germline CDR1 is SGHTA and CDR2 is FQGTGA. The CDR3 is CASSLRAPLSLGLNEQYF. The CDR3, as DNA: TGTGCCAGCAGCTTACGTGCTCCCCTCTCACTTGGACTAAACGAGCAGTACTTC.

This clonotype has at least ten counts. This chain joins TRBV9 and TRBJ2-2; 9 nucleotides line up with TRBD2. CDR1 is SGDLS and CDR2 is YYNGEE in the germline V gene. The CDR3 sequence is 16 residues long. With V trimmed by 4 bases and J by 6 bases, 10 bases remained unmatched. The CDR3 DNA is TGTGCCAGCAGCCCCCCGCGGGAGGGACGCGCCGGGGAGCTGTTTTTT. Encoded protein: CASSPPREGRAGELFF.

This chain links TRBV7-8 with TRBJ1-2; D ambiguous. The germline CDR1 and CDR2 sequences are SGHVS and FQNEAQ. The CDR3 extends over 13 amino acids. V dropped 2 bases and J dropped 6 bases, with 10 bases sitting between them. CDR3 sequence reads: CASSLLSWDGYTF. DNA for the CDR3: TGTGCCAGCAGCTTACTTTCGTGGGATGGCTACACCTTC.

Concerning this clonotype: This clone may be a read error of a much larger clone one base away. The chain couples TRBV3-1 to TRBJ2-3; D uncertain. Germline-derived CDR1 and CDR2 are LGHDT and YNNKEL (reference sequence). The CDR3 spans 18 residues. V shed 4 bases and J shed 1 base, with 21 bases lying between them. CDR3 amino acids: CASSRGFSTPTGTDTQYF. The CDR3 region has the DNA TGTGCCAGCAGCCGAGGTTTTTCGACCCCCACTGGCACAGATACGCAGTATTTT.

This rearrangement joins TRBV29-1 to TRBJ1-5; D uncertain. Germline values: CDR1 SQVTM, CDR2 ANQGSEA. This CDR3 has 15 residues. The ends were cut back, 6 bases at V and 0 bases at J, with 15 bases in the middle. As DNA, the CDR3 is TGCAGCGTGCGAGGAGGGAGGGATAGCAATCAGCCCCAGCATTTT. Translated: CSVRGGRDSNQPQHF. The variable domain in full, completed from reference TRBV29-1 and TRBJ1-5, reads SAVISQKPSRDICQRGTSLTIQCQVDSQVTMMFWYRQQPGQSLTLIATANQGSEATYESGFVIDKFPISRPNLTFSTLTVSNMSPEDSSIYLCSVRGGRDSNQPQHFGDGTRLSIL.

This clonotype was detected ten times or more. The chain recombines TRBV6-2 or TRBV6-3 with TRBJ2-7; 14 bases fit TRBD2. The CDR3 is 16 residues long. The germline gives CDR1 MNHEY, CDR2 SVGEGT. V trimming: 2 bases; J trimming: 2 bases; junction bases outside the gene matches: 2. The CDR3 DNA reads TGTGCCAGCAGTTACGGACTAGCGGGAGGAGCCTACGAGCAGTACGTC. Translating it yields CASSYGLAGGAYEQYV.

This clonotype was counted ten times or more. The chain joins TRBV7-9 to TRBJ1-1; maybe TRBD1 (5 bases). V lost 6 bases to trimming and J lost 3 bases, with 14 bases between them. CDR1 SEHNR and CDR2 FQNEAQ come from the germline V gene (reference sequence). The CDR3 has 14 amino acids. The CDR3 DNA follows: TGTGCCAGCAGTCCAACCGGGGCGGACACTGAAGCTTTCTTT. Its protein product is CASSPTGADTEAFF.

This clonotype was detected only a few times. CDR3 residues: CSATGGGAEAFF. The CDR3 DNA follows: TGCAGCGCGACGGGGGGGGGCGCAGAAGCTTTCTTT. The chain has TRBV29-1 and TRBJ1-1; perhaps TRBD1 as D (6 bases). Trimming left V 7 bases short and J 8 bases short, with 17 bases between. This CDR3 comprises 12 residues. The V gene's germline CDR1 is SQVTM and CDR2 ANQGSEA.

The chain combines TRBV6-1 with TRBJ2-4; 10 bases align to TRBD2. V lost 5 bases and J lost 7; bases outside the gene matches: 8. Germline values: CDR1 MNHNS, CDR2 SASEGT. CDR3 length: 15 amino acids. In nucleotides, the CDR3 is TGTGCCAGCAGTAAGCTAGCGGGAGAGTGGAACATTCAGTACTTC. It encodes CASSKLAGEWNIQYF.

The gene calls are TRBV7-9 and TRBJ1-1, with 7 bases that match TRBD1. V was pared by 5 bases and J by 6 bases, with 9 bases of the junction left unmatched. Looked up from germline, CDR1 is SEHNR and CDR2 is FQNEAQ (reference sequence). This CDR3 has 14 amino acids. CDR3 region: CASSVTTGSAEAFF. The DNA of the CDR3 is TGTGCCAGCAGCGTCACGACAGGGTCCGCTGAAGCTTTCTTT.

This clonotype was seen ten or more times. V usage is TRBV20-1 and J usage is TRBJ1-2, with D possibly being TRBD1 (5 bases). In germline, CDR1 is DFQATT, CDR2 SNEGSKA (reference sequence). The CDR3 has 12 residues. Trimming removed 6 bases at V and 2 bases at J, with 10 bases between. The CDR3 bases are TGCAGTGCACCCGGGACCAACTATGGCTACACCTTC. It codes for CSAPGTNYGYTF.